These 15 T cell receptor beta chains were sequenced from one sample in a study of Ad26.COV2.S vaccination and SARS-CoV-2 variants (dated by TCRdb to the early 2020s). The treatment or condition label corresponds to: approximately 18 received Ad26.COV2.S at low or high dose, single or two shots; roughly five received placebo; per-sample allocation not given. Repertoires of vaccine and placebo recipients were sequenced from samples collected on day 63 after the first injection. Library creation used the immunoSEQ multiplex PCR assay. Held by TCRdb, this immuneACCESS table contains in-frame sequences only and omits some clones. Under half of the omission traces to an unresolved V gene where checked; the cause of the rest is unknown. The sample data list about 680,000 clones, and more than 80% of these were observed just once. Approximately 1.5% of the sample goes to the ten largest clones. The sample here was peripheral blood, taken in a trial of Ad26.COV2.S vaccine versus placebo. These receptors were obtained from a person aged 18-65 years who received the Ad26.COV2.S COVID-19 vaccine or a placebo.

V and J are TRBV5-5 and TRBJ2-2, with a weak D call TRBD1 (6 bases). This CDR3 is 19 amino acids long. Germline CDR1 SGHKS, CDR2 YYEKEE (reference sequence). The V end lost 5 bases, the J end lost 0 bases, and 23 bases lay between the germline ends. The CDR3 sequence is CASSLQGIPILANTGELFF. The CDR3 coding sequence is TGTGCCAGCAGTCTACAGGGTATCCCTATCCTCGCGAACACCGGGGAGCTGTTTTTT.

V and J are TRBV6-5 and TRBJ1-3; D is possibly TRBD1 (5 bases). CDR3 length: 15 residues. The V gene's germline CDR1 is MNHEY and CDR2 SVGAGI. V was cut by 7 bases and J by 0 bases, with 13 bases left in between. The CDR3 sequence: CASTLEGYSGNTIYF. In nucleotides, the CDR3 is TGTGCCAGCACTCTCGAGGGGTACTCTGGAAACACCATATATTTT.

This chain joins TRBV6-2 or TRBV6-3 and TRBJ2-2; 10 bases are a match to TRBD2. The V and J ends lost 5 bases and 3 bases, in that order; junction bases with no gene match: 0. The length of the CDR3 is 14 residues. Germline V lookup: CDR1 MNHEY, CDR2 SVGEGT. DNA for the CDR3: TGTGCCAGCAGTCTAGCGGGGGACACCGGGGAGCTGTTTTTT. It translates to CASSLAGDTGELFF.

This clone was counted once. The chain links TRBV27 to TRBJ2-3; TRBD2 might be the D (6 bases). The germline CDR1 and CDR2 sequences are MNHEY and SMNVEV (reference sequence). The CDR3 is made up of 15 amino acids. Trimming left V 6 bases short and J 0 bases short, with 13 bases between. The CDR3 DNA sequence: TGTGCCAGCAGACATTTCGGGGGAAGCACAGATACGCAGTATTTT. It encodes CASRHFGGSTDTQYF.

The J gene is TRBJ2-1, the V gene TRBV6-2 or TRBV6-3, with 8 bases lining up with TRBD2. The ends lost 6 bases at V and 5 bases at J; junction bases unmatched: 9. The CDR3 spans 15 residues. The germline V gene has CDR1 MNHEY and CDR2 SVGEGT. Here the CDR3 reads CASSPPKAGDNEQFF. CDR3 nucleotide sequence: TGTGCCAGCAGCCCCCCGAAAGCGGGAGACAATGAGCAGTTCTTC.

CDR3: CATSDPRQGYNEQFF. CDR3 in DNA: TGTGCCACCAGTGATCCCCGGCAGGGCTACAATGAGCAGTTCTTC. V gene TRBV24-1 combines with J gene TRBJ2-1, with a weak D call TRBD1 (5 bases). Trimming left V 3 bases short and J 3 bases short, with 11 bases between. Germline assignment: CDR1 KGHDR and CDR2 SFDVKD. The CDR3 totals 15 residues.

This chain connects TRBV9 to TRBJ2-1; D possibly corresponds to TRBD2 (5 bases). CDR3 length: 15 amino acids. Per germline, CDR1 SGDLS and CDR2 YYNGEE. V gave up 4 bases and J gave up 4 bases, with 15 bases separating them. CDR3 sequence (DNA): TGTGCCAGCAGCCCAAGGAGCGGATCTTACAATGAGCAGTTCTTC. Its translation is CASSPRSGSYNEQFF.

The chain carries TRBV6-1 and TRBJ2-3; a weak D match, TRBD2 (6 bases). Trimming cost V 4 bases and J 1 base, with 15 bases left between them. This CDR3 contains 16 residues. Looked up from germline, CDR1 is MNHNS and CDR2 is SASEGT. The CDR3 DNA follows: TGTGCCAGCAGTGGATGGGTAGGCGGGGGCACAGATACGCAGTATTTT. This encodes CASSGWVGGGTDTQYF.

The rearrangement links TRBV7-9 to TRBJ1-6; D uncertain. The CDR3 has 13 residues. V was trimmed by 3 bases and J by 9 bases, leaving 9 bases between them. Germline V lookup: CDR1 SEHNR, CDR2 FQNEAQ (reference sequence). CDR3 sequence: CASSLDSGSPLHF. The CDR3 bases are TGTGCCAGCAGCTTGGACTCAGGTTCACCCCTCCACTTT. Together with reference TRBV7-9 and TRBJ1-6, the CDR3 gives the full variable domain: DTGVSQNPRHKITKRGQNVTFRCDPISEHNRLYWYRQTLGQGPEFLTYFQNEAQLEKSRLLSDRFSAERPKGSFSTLEIQRTEQGDSAMYLCASSLDSGSPLHFGNGTRLTVT.

The chain employs TRBV6-5 and TRBJ2-2; 8 nucleotides agree with TRBD1. V shed 2 bases and J 5 bases; nucleotides not matched to a gene: 1. The CDR3 runs to 14 residues. Germline values: CDR1 MNHEY, CDR2 SVGAGI. CDR3 bases: TGTGCCAGCAGTTACGACAGGGGTACCGGGGAGCTGTTTTTT. Its protein is CASSYDRGTGELFF.

The chain combines TRBV30 with TRBJ2-1; D is undetermined. Trimming stripped 2 bases from V and 6 bases from J, with 14 bases between. The CDR3 extends over 14 amino acids. The germline gives CDR1 GTSNPN, CDR2 SVGIG (reference sequence). The CDR3 spells CAWSRLGLANEQFF. In DNA form, the CDR3 reads TGTGCCTGGAGTCGACTGGGTTTAGCCAATGAGCAGTTCTTC.

The rearrangement uses TRBV13 and TRBJ1-4, with D possibly TRBD1 on 6 matching bases. CDR1 and CDR2 (germline): PRHDT, FYEKMQ (reference sequence). The CDR3 totals 15 residues. V shed 5 bases and J shed 7 bases, with 17 bases lying between them. The CDR3 loop reads CASSPGGGPGEKLFF. The DNA for the CDR3 is TGTGCCAGCAGCCCCGGGGGGGGGCCGGGTGAAAAACTGTTTTTT. Full variable domain (rest looked up from reference TRBV13 and TRBJ1-4): AAGVIQSPRHLIKEKRETATLKCYPIPRHDTVYWYQQGPGQDPQFLISFYEKMQSDKGSIPDRFSAQQFSDYHSELNMSSLELGDSALYFCASSPGGGPGEKLFFGSGTQLSVL.

The table lists this clone with a few counts. CDR3 region: CASRPNRGQFYEQYF. CDR3 in DNA: TGTGCCAGCAGGCCCAACAGGGGGCAATTCTACGAGCAGTACTTC. The chain links TRBV21-1 to TRBJ2-7; TRBD1, the table's D call, lacks a check against the DNA. TRBV21-1 is tagged as a pseudogene. This CDR3 spans 15 amino acids.

V gene TRBV2 combines with J gene TRBJ1-5, with D perhaps matching TRBD1 (6 bases). Trimming stripped 5 bases from V and 0 bases from J, with 8 bases between. The CDR3 is made up of 14 amino acids. Germline loops: CDR1 SNHLY, CDR2 FYNNEI. DNA for the CDR3: TGTGCCAGCAGTCGGACAGATAGCAATCAGCCCCAGCATTTT. This gives the protein CASSRTDSNQPQHF.

Comment on this clone: This sample also contains other DNA sequences that code for the same CDR3. This chain connects TRBV30 to TRBJ2-7; TRBD2 agrees at 7 bases. The CDR3 runs 12 residues. The ends lost 3 bases at V and 3 bases at J; junction bases unmatched: 2. Germline V lookup: CDR1 GTSNPN, CDR2 SVGIG (reference sequence). The CDR3 reads CAWSRDYYEQYF. In DNA form, the CDR3 reads TGTGCCTGGAGCAGGGACTACTACGAGCAGTACTTC. The full variable domain, its missing parts supplied by reference TRBV30 and TRBJ2-7, is SQTIHQWPATLVQPVGSPLSLECTVEGTSNPNLYWYRQAAGRGLQLLFYSVGIGQISSEVPQNLSASRPQDRQFILSSKKLLLSDSGFYLCAWSRDYYEQYFGPGTRLTVT.